Presented here are 25 T cell receptor beta chains from one specimen sequenced in a study of T cells in Graves' hyperthyroidism and ophthalmopathy. TCR beta CDR3 regions were amplified from RNA transcripts. The HTBI primer set drove a first-round RT-PCR of the TCR CDR3. Using its own MiXCR run on the multiplex PCR reads, TCRdb lists one record per CDR3 protein. The sample includes about 480,000 distinct CDR3 sequences, about 20% seen only once; the top ten take about half. Sequencing input: blood. These receptor sequences come from a woman in her 70s with Graves' ophthalmopathy.

This clonotype was seen ten or more times. The rearrangement joins TRBV2 to TRBJ2-3; no definite D call. The CDR3 extends over 13 amino acids. The ends were cut back, 6 bases at V and 2 bases at J, with 9 bases in the middle. Germline CDR1 SNHLY, CDR2 FYNNEI. The CDR3 region has the DNA TGTGCCAGCAGAAAACGTTACACAGATACGCAGTATTTT. Amino acids: CASRKRYTDTQYF.

The rearrangement joins TRBV19 to TRBJ2-1; possibly TRBD2 for D (5 bases). The V and J ends lost 6 bases and 0 bases respectively, with 18 bases between them. The length of the CDR3 is 17 residues. The V gene's germline CDR1 is LNHDA and CDR2 SQIVND (reference sequence). CDR3 sequence (DNA): TGTGCCAGTAGACCCCTAGGGAGCGAGAGCTCCTACAATGAGCAGTTCTTC. Translation: CASRPLGSESSYNEQFF.

This chain joins TRBV7-3 and TRBJ2-6; possible D gene TRBD2, 5 bases. V lost 1 base and J 4 bases, leaving 11 bases between the germline ends. Germline-derived CDR1 and CDR2 are SGHTA and FQGTGA. The CDR3 contains 16 residues. The CDR3 bases are TGTGCCAGCAGCTTAATTGGAGGCCGGGGGGCCAACGTCCTGACTTTC. Translation gives CASSLIGGRGANVLTF.

This clonotype has more than one count but fewer than ten. V gene TRBV20-1 combines with J gene TRBJ2-1; possibly TRBD2 for D (6 bases). CDR1 DFQATT and CDR2 SNEGSKA come from the germline V gene (reference sequence). This CDR3 contains 12 residues. The V end lost 3 bases, the J end lost 8 bases, and 11 bases lay between the germline ends. CDR3 loop: CSASGDFHEQFF. Written as DNA, the CDR3 is TGCAGTGCTAGTGGGGACTTCCATGAGCAGTTCTTC.

The table lists this clonotype with a few counts. This chain joins TRBV6-5 and TRBJ1-1; 8 bases line up with TRBD1. This CDR3 comprises 15 residues. In germline, CDR1 is MNHEY, CDR2 SVGAGI. V shed 2 bases and J 5 bases; nucleotides not matched to a gene: 7. CDR3 residues: CASSYLEGQGTEAFF. CDR3 nucleotide sequence: TGTGCCAGCAGTTACCTCGAAGGACAGGGAACTGAAGCTTTCTTT.

The chain recombines TRBV25-1 with TRBJ2-5; D is uncertain. CDR3 size: 12 residues. Trimming stripped 5 bases from V and 6 bases from J, with 10 bases between. Germline CDR1 reads MGHDK; CDR2 reads SYGVNS. CDR3 bases: TGTGCCAGCAGTCCCCAGGAACAGACCCAGTACTTC. This gives the protein CASSPQEQTQYF.

The table lists this clonotype with many counts. The V and J genes are TRBV6-2 or TRBV6-3 and TRBJ1-1; unclear D gene. The germline V gene encodes CDR1 MNHEY and CDR2 SVGEGT. Trimming removed 4 bases from V and 2 bases from J, with 8 bases in between. The CDR3 length is 13 residues. The CDR3 spells CASSSRFNTEAFF. The CDR3 nucleotides read TGTGCCAGCAGTTCGAGGTTTAACACTGAAGCTTTCTTT.

CDR3 protein: CASTKNELNTGELFF. CDR3 in DNA: TGCGCCAGCACCAAAAACGAGCTGAACACCGGGGAGCTGTTTTTT. The chain has TRBV5-1 and TRBJ2-2; unclear D gene. Trimming pared 6 bases from V and 1 base from J, leaving 13 bases between. Germline V lookup: CDR1 SGHRS, CDR2 YFSETQ. CDR3 length: 15 residues. Combining the CDR3 with reference TRBV5-1 and TRBJ2-2 gives the whole variable domain KAGVTQTPRYLIKTRGQQVTLSCSPISGHRSVSWYQQTPGQGLQFLFEYFSETQRNKGNFPGRFSGRQFSNSRSEMNVSTLELGDSALYLCASTKNELNTGELFFGEGSRLTVL.

In this sample, this clonotype turned up a few times. One end of the junction is discordant with germline, which a read error may explain. The chain employs TRBV12-3 or TRBV12-4 and TRBJ2-5; 10 nucleotides match TRBD1. This CDR3 has 15 residues. CDR3 sequence: CASSLAGTGAETQYF. The CDR3 bases are TGTGCCAGCAGTCTAGCCGGGACAGGGGCCGAGACCCAGTACTTC.

The J gene is TRBJ2-5, the V gene TRBV20-1; 11 bases are shared with TRBD2. Trimming cost V 5 bases and J 5 bases; bases outside gene matches: 10. The germline V gene encodes CDR1 DFQATT and CDR2 SNEGSKA (reference sequence). The CDR3 loop spans 15 amino acids. As DNA, the CDR3 is TGCAGTGCTCCTCCCACTAGCGGGAGTTCTGAGACCCAGTACTTC. This gives the protein CSAPPTSGSSETQYF.

The chain recombines TRBV5-8 with TRBJ2-7; D uncertain. Per germline, CDR1 SGHTS and CDR2 YDEGEE. V lost 4 bases and J 4 bases, leaving 9 bases between the germline ends. The CDR3 is 12 amino acids. The CDR3: CASSRPGYEQYF. CDR3 bases: TGTGCCAGCAGCCGACCGGGTTACGAGCAGTACTTC.

This clonotype was detected only a few times. The V call is TRBV15, the J call TRBJ2-1, with 10 bases lining up with TRBD2. The CDR3 runs to 14 residues. The junction had 8 bases not matched to a gene; V was cut back by 0 bases and J by 15 bases. Germline V lookup: CDR1 LNHNV, CDR2 YYDKDF (reference sequence). The CDR3 spells CATSRDRGSGRLFF. The CDR3 nucleotides are TGTGCCACCAGCAGAGATAGGGGTAGCGGGAGGTTGTTCTTC.

This clonotype was counted a few times. The genes are TRBV20-1 and TRBJ2-3, with 16 bases fitting TRBD2. V lost 3 bases and J lost 8; bases outside the gene matches: 5. CDR1 is DFQATT, CDR2 SNEGSKA, per germline (reference sequence). This CDR3 is built from 15 residues. This CDR3 reads CSARGTSGREGTQYF. The CDR3, as DNA: TGCAGTGCTAGGGGGACTAGCGGGAGGGAGGGTACGCAGTATTTT.

The chain is built from TRBV12-3 or TRBV12-4 and TRBJ2-5; D gene unclear. The CDR3 length is 14 residues. With 7 bases removed from V and 2 bases from J, the gap between germline ends came to 14 bases. The CDR3 DNA sequence: TGTGCCAGCACCCCTACCGCCCTGCAAGAGACCCAGTACTTC. This sequence encodes CASTPTALQETQYF.

In its sample, this clonotype was seen a few times. This rearrangement joins TRBV30 to TRBJ2-3, with 7 bases fitting TRBD2. Germline CDR1 is GTSNPN and CDR2 is SVGIG (reference sequence). The CDR3 contains 15 residues. The junction had 4 bases not matched to a gene; V was cut back by 0 bases and J by 1 base. CDR3: CAWSVSLAGTDTQYF. The CDR3 coding sequence is TGTGCCTGGAGTGTAAGTCTAGCGGGCACAGATACGCAGTATTTT.

V is TRBV6-1 and J is TRBJ1-1; D gene uncertain. V was trimmed by 7 bases and J by 7 bases, leaving 10 bases between them. Germline V gene lookup returns CDR1 MNHNS and CDR2 SASEGT. The CDR3 loop spans 11 amino acids. This CDR3 is CASIRNGEAFF. CDR3 DNA: TGTGCCAGCATTAGGAACGGTGAAGCTTTCTTT.

Only a few counts were recorded for this clonotype. This may arise from a read error, as a much more abundant clone is one base away. The chain recombines TRBV2 with TRBJ1-2; the D gene is possibly TRBD1 (5 bases). Germline V lookup: CDR1 SNHLY, CDR2 FYNNEI. V was pared by 4 bases and J by 5 bases, with 11 bases between. The CDR3 totals 13 residues. The CDR3 nucleotides read TGTGCCAGCAGTGGGGACTCGGGGTATGGCTACACCTTC. As protein: CASSGDSGYGYTF.

This chain links TRBV5-1 with TRBJ2-7; D remains ambiguous. The V end lost 0 bases, the J end lost 6 bases, and 10 bases lay between the germline ends. Germline V gene sequence: CDR1 SGHRS, CDR2 YFSETQ. The CDR3 has 13 residues. The chain's CDR3 is CASSLAGRSEQYF. CDR3 coding DNA: TGCGCCAGCAGCTTGGCCGGTAGGTCCGAGCAGTACTTC.

This clonotype has more than one count but fewer than ten. This chain links TRBV11-2 with TRBJ2-7; the D is unclear. Germline V gives CDR1 SGHAT, CDR2 FQNNGV. The V end was cut by 6 bases, the J end by 6 bases, with 15 bases between. The CDR3 length is 13 residues. The CDR3 nucleotides read TGTGCCAGCAGTCCACCCAATACCTCCGAGCAGTACTTC. It codes for CASSPPNTSEQYF.

The chain employs TRBV11-2 and TRBJ1-4, with 10 bases fitting TRBD1. V lost 6 bases, J lost 8 bases, and 6 bases stayed unmatched. CDR1 SGHAT and CDR2 FQNNGV come from the germline V gene. The CDR3 length is 14 residues. CDR3 DNA sequence: TGTGCCAGCAGAACGGGACAGGGGTGGGAAAAACTGTTTTTT. Protein: CASRTGQGWEKLFF. The full variable domain, with the rest looked up from reference TRBV11-2 and TRBJ1-4, is EAGVAQSPRYKIIEKRQSVAFWCNPISGHATLYWYQQILGQGPKLLIQFQNNGVVDDSQLPKDRFSAERLKGVDSTLKIQPAKLEDSAVYLCASRTGQGWEKLFFGSGTQLSVL.

This clonotype was detected only a few times. The V gene is TRBV12-5, the J gene TRBJ1-5; D unresolved. Trimming cost V 2 bases and J 13 bases, with 12 bases left between them. CDR3 length equals 12 residues. The germline V gene has CDR1 LGHNT and CDR2 FRNRAP. The CDR3 DNA reads as TGTGCTAGTGGTTTGAGCGCGGCCCCTCAGCATTTT. It translates to CASGLSAAPQHF.

This clonotype was counted many times. CDR3 sequence (DNA): TGTGCCAGCAGTTTAGGGGGATCGAACACTGAAGCTTTCTTT. Amino acid sequence: CASSLGGSNTEAFF. The chain joins TRBV12-3 or TRBV12-4 to TRBJ1-1; D is unclear. The V and J ends lost 1 base and 1 base respectively, with 7 bases between them. This CDR3 comprises 14 residues.

This clonotype was counted at least ten times. V is TRBV12-3 or TRBV12-4 and J is TRBJ1-1; D gene uncertain. Trimming left V 7 bases short and J 3 bases short, with 12 bases between. The CDR3 covers 13 residues. The CDR3 reads CASTQVVYTEAFF. The CDR3 DNA follows: TGTGCCAGCACCCAGGTGGTGTACACTGAAGCTTTCTTT.

This clonotype appeared a few times. This chain joins TRBV27 and TRBJ2-3; D uncertain. V was pared by 6 bases and J by 2 bases, with 9 bases between. The CDR3 is 13 amino acids. Germline V CDR1 and CDR2: MNHEY, SMNVEV (reference sequence). In nucleotides, the CDR3 is TGTGCCAGCAGAACGGTCCTCACAGATACGCAGTATTTT. This codes for CASRTVLTDTQYF.

The V and J genes are TRBV30 and TRBJ2-2, with unresolved D. The CDR3 length is 12 residues. Trimming cost V 3 bases and J 7 bases, with 9 bases left between them. The germline gives CDR1 GTSNPN, CDR2 SVGIG (reference sequence). Here the CDR3 reads CAWSLAVGELFF. Here the CDR3 DNA reads TGTGCCTGGAGCCTGGCGGTCGGGGAGCTGTTTTTT.